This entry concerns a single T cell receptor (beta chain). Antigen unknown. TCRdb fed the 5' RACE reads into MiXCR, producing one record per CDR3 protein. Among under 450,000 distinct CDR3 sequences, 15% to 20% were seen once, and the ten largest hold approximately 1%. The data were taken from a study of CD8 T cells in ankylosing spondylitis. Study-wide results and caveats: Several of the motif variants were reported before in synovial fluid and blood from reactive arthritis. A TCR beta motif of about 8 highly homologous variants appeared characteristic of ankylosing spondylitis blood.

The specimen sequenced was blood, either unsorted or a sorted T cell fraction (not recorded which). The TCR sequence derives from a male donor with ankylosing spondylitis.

CDR3 protein: CASSAEGSPNTEAFF. CDR3 sequence (DNA): TGTGCCAGCAGTGCGGAAGGTTCCCCGAACACTGAAGCTTTCTTT. This chain links TRBV6-1 with TRBJ1-1; the D is unclear. CDR3 length equals 15 residues. Germline-derived CDR1 and CDR2 are MNHNS and SASEGT. The V end lost 4 bases, the J end lost 1 base, and 13 bases lay between the germline ends.